This TCR beta chain was recorded in a study of response to subunit inactivated influenza vaccine. Study-wide points: Few new T cells, the authors suggested, are recruited by each seasonal influenza vaccination.

For this clonotype: What it binds is unknown.

The germline V gene encodes CDR1 DFQATT and CDR2 SNEGSKA (reference sequence). Deletions cut 3 bases from V and 6 bases from J, with 9 bases between. The CDR3 sequence is 11 residues long. A single record per CDR3 protein comes from TCRdb applying MiXCR to the RT-PCR reads. The sample contains 500,000 to 600,000 distinct CDR3 sequences, over 10% of which appear only once. This clonotype was sampled from a middle-aged man who received an inactivated influenza vaccine. V and J are TRBV20-1 and TRBJ2-7; D could derive from TRBD1 or TRBD2 (6 bases each). The sequencing here drew on PBMCs from blood, taken roughly 48 days after vaccination. CDR3 DNA: TGCAGTGCTAGGCGGGACACCGAGCAGTACTTC. Encoded protein: CSARRDTEQYF.